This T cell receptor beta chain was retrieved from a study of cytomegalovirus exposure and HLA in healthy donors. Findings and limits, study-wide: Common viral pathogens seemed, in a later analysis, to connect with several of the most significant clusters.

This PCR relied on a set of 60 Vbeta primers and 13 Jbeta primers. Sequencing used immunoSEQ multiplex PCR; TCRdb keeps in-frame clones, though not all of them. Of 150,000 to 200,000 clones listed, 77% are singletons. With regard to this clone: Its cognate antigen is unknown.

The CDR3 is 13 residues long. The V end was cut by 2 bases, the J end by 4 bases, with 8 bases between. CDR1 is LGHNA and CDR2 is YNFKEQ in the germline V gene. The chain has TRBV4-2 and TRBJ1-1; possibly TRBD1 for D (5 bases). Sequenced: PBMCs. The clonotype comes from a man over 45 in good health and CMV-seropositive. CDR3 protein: CASSQLGGTEAFF. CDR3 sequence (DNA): TGTGCCAGCAGCCAATTGGGGGGCACTGAAGCTTTCTTT.